This record covers a single T cell receptor beta chain. What it binds is unknown. The data belong to a study of cytomegalovirus exposure and HLA in healthy donors. Study findings and constraints: Reports showed the classifier diagnosing cytomegalovirus status with high specificity and sensitivity. It was confirmed in vitro that three of the CMV-associated chains were specific for CMV antigens.

Primers: 60 Vbeta forward and 13 Jbeta reverse. Measured with immunoSEQ multiplex PCR; TCRdb has only the in-frame clones, and not every one. The top ten hold 3.9% of the sample, which has under 150,000 clones, 76% seen once. Sequenced input: PBMCs. The receptor's source is a man between 18 and 35 years old in good health and CMV-seronegative.

CDR3 bases: TGTGCCAGCAGTTTAATAATGGGCTTAGCTAATGAAAAACTGTTTTTT. It yields the protein CASSLIMGLANEKLFF. The V call is TRBV27, the J call TRBJ1-4; unclear D gene. This CDR3 is 16 amino acids long. From germline, CDR1 is MNHEY and CDR2 SMNVEV (reference sequence). V was pared by 2 bases and J by 3 bases, with 13 bases between.